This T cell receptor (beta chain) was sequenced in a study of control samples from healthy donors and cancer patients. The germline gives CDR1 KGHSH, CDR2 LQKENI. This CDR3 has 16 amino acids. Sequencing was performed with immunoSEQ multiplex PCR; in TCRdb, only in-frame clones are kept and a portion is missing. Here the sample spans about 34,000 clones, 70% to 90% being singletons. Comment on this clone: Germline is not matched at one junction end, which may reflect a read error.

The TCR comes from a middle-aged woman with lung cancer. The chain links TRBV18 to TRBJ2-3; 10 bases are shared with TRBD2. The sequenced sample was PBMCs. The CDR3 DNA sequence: TGTGCCAGCCTGGGCGAACTAGCGGGGAGCACAGGTACGCAGTATTTT. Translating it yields CASLGELAGSTGTQYF.